The 15 T cell receptor beta chains below all came from one sample that was sequenced in a study of blood T cell repertoires in COVID-19. TCRdb's copy holds only in-frame clones and misses some; the assay was immunoSEQ multiplex PCR. The repertoire holds about 260,000 clones, with more than 70% as singletons. The material sequenced was PBMCs or T cells enriched from blood (not recorded which). The receptors shown here come from a woman between 45 and 65 years old who had recovered from COVID-19.

V gene TRBV2 combines with J gene TRBJ2-1; 9 bases line up with TRBD2. J gave up 4 bases and V 6 bases, and 16 bases lay outside the gene matches. In germline, CDR1 is SNHLY, CDR2 FYNNEI. The CDR3 is 18 residues long. The CDR3 here is CASRGVIAGVFVYNEQFF. CDR3 in DNA: TGTGCCAGCAGGGGCGTAATAGCGGGAGTTTTTGTGTACAATGAGCAGTTCTTC.

This clone was seen only once. The chain carries TRBV15 and TRBJ1-2; tentatively, D is TRBD1 (6 bases). The CDR3 runs 13 residues. Trimming took 5 bases from V and 2 from J, leaving 9 bases between them. Germline V gene lookup returns CDR1 LNHNV and CDR2 YYDKDF (reference sequence). CDR3 sequence reads: CATSLTGNYGYTF. CDR3 nucleotides: TGTGCCACCAGCTTAACAGGGAACTATGGCTACACCTTC.

V and J are TRBV5-1 and TRBJ2-6; no firm D call. Per the germline V gene, CDR1 is SGHRS and CDR2 is YFSETQ. Trimming shortened V by 4 bases and J by 1 base, and 6 bases separated the two germline ends. The CDR3 is made up of 14 amino acids. DNA of the CDR3: TGCGCCAGCAGCCGCGATTCTGGGGCCAACGTCCTGACTTTC. This gives the protein CASSRDSGANVLTF.

This chain uses TRBV25-1 with TRBJ2-1; the D gene is possibly TRBD2 (6 bases). Germline values: CDR1 MGHDK, CDR2 SYGVNS. Trimming left V 4 bases short and J 5 bases short, with 12 bases between. This CDR3 has 14 residues. The CDR3 DNA is TGTGCCAGCAGTGGAGCGGAGGGGAACAATGAGCAGTTCTTC. This gives the protein CASSGAEGNNEQFF.

This chain uses TRBV28 with TRBJ1-5; D perhaps matches TRBD1 (6 bases). Germline V lookup: CDR1 MDHEN, CDR2 SYDVKM. The CDR3 runs 13 residues. V was shortened by 8 bases and J by 7 bases, with 15 bases between the two germline ends. CDR3 in DNA: TGTGCCAGCGCCAGGGGTTGGAGGCAGCCCCAGCATTTT. Amino acid sequence: CASARGWRQPQHF.

This chain joins TRBV19 and TRBJ2-7; 9 nucleotides match TRBD2. The CDR3 runs to 14 residues. The germline V gene encodes CDR1 LNHDA and CDR2 SQIVND (reference sequence). V was pared by 5 bases and J by 3 bases, with 5 bases of the junction left unmatched. The DNA for the CDR3 is TGTGCCAGTAGTCCTGTAGCGGGGGACTACGAGCAGTACTTC. It codes for CASSPVAGDYEQYF.

This sequence joins TRBV5-1 and TRBJ2-3, with 12 bases aligning to TRBD2. V shed 4 bases and J 6 bases; nucleotides not matched to a gene: 9. The CDR3 loop spans 16 amino acids. From germline, CDR1 is SGHRS and CDR2 YFSETQ. In nucleotides, the CDR3 is TGCGCCAGCAGCCTTCAACCTAGCGGGGGGGCGGATACGCAGTATTTT. It translates to CASSLQPSGGADTQYF.

This chain connects TRBV4-3 to TRBJ1-1; D possibly corresponds to TRBD1 (5 bases). V gave up 0 bases and J gave up 3 bases, with 11 bases separating them. The CDR3 extends over 15 amino acids. Germline-derived CDR1 and CDR2 are LGHNA and YSLEER. This CDR3 is CASSQEIRGYTEAFF. CDR3 sequence (DNA): TGCGCCAGCAGCCAAGAAATCCGGGGGTACACTGAAGCTTTCTTT.

This clone was seen a single time. The V call is TRBV4-1, the J call TRBJ1-1; 7 bases are shared with TRBD1. V was pared by 5 bases and J by 3 bases, with 6 bases of the junction left unmatched. CDR1 is MGHRA, CDR2 YSYEKL, per germline. The CDR3 loop spans 14 amino acids. The CDR3 region is CASSEYRGDTEAFF. CDR3 nucleotides: TGCGCCAGCAGCGAATACAGGGGTGACACTGAAGCTTTCTTT.

This clone has just a few counts. The chain couples TRBV2 to TRBJ2-5; no clear D gene. Germline V lookup: CDR1 SNHLY, CDR2 FYNNEI. V lost 4 bases and J 5 bases, leaving 5 bases between the germline ends. CDR3 length equals 11 residues. CDR3 sequence reads: CASSVYETQYF. CDR3 coding DNA: TGTGCCAGCAGTGTATATGAGACCCAGTACTTC.

The CDR3 DNA sequence: TGTGCCAGTAGTACCCAGGGGACCGTTAGTTCACCCCTCCACTTT. Its protein product is CASSTQGTVSSPLHF. The J gene is TRBJ1-6, the V gene TRBV19, with D maybe TRBD1 (6 bases). V lost 4 bases and J 9 bases, leaving 16 bases between the germline ends. This CDR3 comprises 15 residues. Germline lookup yields CDR1 LNHDA and CDR2 SQIVND (reference sequence).

The CDR3 protein is CATSRDLARQSGELFF. In nucleotides, the CDR3 is TGTGCCACCAGCAGAGATTTGGCCCGCCAGTCCGGGGAGCTGTTTTTT. The genes are TRBV15 and TRBJ2-2; unclear D gene. Trimming stripped 0 bases from V and 6 bases from J, with 14 bases between. The V gene's germline CDR1 is LNHNV and CDR2 YYDKDF (reference sequence). This CDR3 contains 16 residues.

This clone was counted once. The V and J genes are TRBV5-3 and TRBJ1-1; 8 bases fit TRBD1. TRBV5-3 is recorded as an ORF, its role being uncertain. V was pared by 0 bases and J by 5 bases, with 3 bases of the junction left unmatched. This CDR3 spans 14 amino acids. The CDR3 DNA reads TGTGCCAGAAGCTTGGACAGGGGGGGAACTGAAGCTTTCTTT. It codes for CARSLDRGGTEAFF.

This clone has just a few counts. The gene calls are TRBV5-1 and TRBJ1-2; 10 positions match TRBD1. CDR3 length equals 13 residues. Germline-derived CDR1 and CDR2 are SGHRS and YFSETQ. V was clipped by 8 bases and J by 4 bases; unmatched bases: 5. The CDR3 loop reads CASGTGEGYGYTF. DNA for the CDR3: TGCGCCAGTGGGACAGGGGAGGGCTATGGCTACACCTTC.

The chain recombines TRBV28 with TRBJ2-1, with TRBD1 as a possible D gene (5 bases). CDR1 MDHEN and CDR2 SYDVKM come from the germline V gene. The V and J ends lost 2 bases and 12 bases respectively, with 11 bases between them. The length of the CDR3 is 12 residues. The DNA of the CDR3 is TGTGCCAGCAGTTTAGTTAGAACAGGGCAGTTCTTC. This encodes CASSLVRTGQFF.